This is a list of T cell receptor beta chains from one sample in a study of cytomegalovirus exposure and HLA in healthy donors. TCRdb's copy holds only in-frame clones and misses some; the assay was immunoSEQ multiplex PCR. The listing records around 200,000 clones. Sequencing used PBMCs. All receptors derive from a woman under 40 in good health and CMV-seropositive. CDR3s include the opening cysteine and the closing phenylalanine or tryptophan. D genes are given only for firm matches.

v_call	j_call	d_call	cdr3_aa	cdr3_nt
TRBV28	TRBJ2-2	NA	CASSGSMVRVYTGELFF	TGTGCCAGCAGTGGCAGTATGGTTCGTGTGTACACCGGGGAGCTGTTTTTT
TRBV5-1	TRBJ1-5	NA	CASSLGVYSNQPQHF	TGCGCCAGCAGCTTGGGAGTTTATAGCAATCAGCCCCAGCATTTT
TRBV11-3	TRBJ2-3	TRBD2	CASSLVPSGRGTDTQYF	TGTGCCAGCAGCTTAGTGCCTAGCGGGAGGGGGACAGATACGCAGTATTTT
TRBV30	TRBJ2-5	TRBD2	CAWRGLAGAPQYF	TGTGCCTGGAGAGGACTAGCGGGAGCACCCCAGTACTTC
TRBV5-1	TRBJ2-5	NA	CASSHDSRDTGPKEQYF	TGCGCCAGCAGCCACGACTCTCGGGACACAGGACCTAAAGAGCAGTACTTC
TRBV28	TRBJ1-6	NA	CASSFQGTNSPLHF	TGTGCCAGCAGTTTCCAGGGAACTAATTCACCCCTCCACTTT
TRBV18	TRBJ1-2	TRBD1	CASSTTPDRGGYTF	TGTGCCAGCTCAACCACTCCCGACAGGGGTGGCTACACCTTC
TRBV5-4	TRBJ1-6	TRBD1	CASSLPGQSNSPLHF	TGTGCCAGCAGCCTGCCGGGACAGTCTAATTCACCCCTCCACTTT
TRBV5-1	TRBJ1-4	TRBD1	CASSSTSGTGGANEKLFF	TGCGCCAGCAGCTCGACATCCGGGACAGGGGGGGCTAATGAAAAACTGTTTTTT
TRBV10-3	TRBJ2-2	NA	CALRSERMAGELFF	TGTGCCTTACGATCGGAGAGGATGGCCGGGGAGCTGTTTTTT
TRBV4-3	TRBJ2-5	TRBD1	CASSQQTGGLETQYF	TGCGCCAGCAGCCAGCAAACAGGGGGCTTGGAGACCCAGTACTTC
TRBV28	TRBJ1-2	TRBD1	CASSFRGRVYGYTF	TGTGCCAGCAGTTTCAGGGGGCGAGTCTATGGCTACACCTTC
TRBV25-1	TRBJ2-7	TRBD1	CASGDSYEQYF	TGTGCCAGCGGGGACAGCTACGAGCAGTACTTC
TRBV6-5	TRBJ1-1	TRBD1	CASRSGGRNTEAFF	TGTGCCAGCCGGTCAGGGGGGAGGAATACTGAAGCTTTCTTT
TRBV5-8	TRBJ2-7	TRBD2	CASSLAGGGRYEQYF	TGTGCCAGCAGCTTGGCGGGCGGGGGACGGTACGAGCAGTACTTC
TRBV5-4	TRBJ2-7	TRBD2	CASSGGTSLSYEQYF	TGTGCCAGCAGCGGCGGGACTAGTCTCTCCTACGAGCAGTACTTC
TRBV28	TRBJ1-1	TRBD1	CASSITGVGYEAFF	TGTGCCAGCAGTATTACAGGGGTGGGTTATGAAGCTTTCTTT
TRBV7-2	TRBJ1-2	NA	CASSLDLIATRGGYGYTF	TGTGCCAGCAGCTTAGACCTCATAGCAACCCGGGGTGGCTATGGCTACACCTTC
TRBV7-2	TRBJ1-1	NA	CASSLGSLGPGGTEAFF	TGTGCCAGCAGCTTAGGCTCTTTGGGCCCCGGGGGAACTGAAGCTTTCTTT
TRBV28	TRBJ1-1	TRBD1	CASSPDRGNTEAFF	TGTGCCAGCAGTCCGGACAGGGGGAACACTGAAGCTTTCTTT
TRBV9	TRBJ2-3	NA	CASSVRGLPLDTQYF	TGTGCCAGCAGCGTACGAGGACTCCCGCTGGATACGCAGTATTTT
TRBV7-2	TRBJ2-7	NA	CASSWSQGLIYEQYF	TGTGCCAGCAGCTGGTCGCAGGGACTGATCTACGAGCAGTACTTC
TRBV27	TRBJ2-3	TRBD1	CASSSPGTGEDTQYF	TGTGCCAGCAGTTCTCCCGGGACAGGGGAAGATACGCAGTATTTT
TRBV7-9	TRBJ1-5	NA	CASSSRTDSNQPQHF	TGTGCCAGCAGCTCGAGGACAGATAGCAATCAGCCCCAGCATTTT
TRBV7-2	TRBJ2-1	NA	CASSFPPGPREQFF	TGTGCCAGCAGCTTCCCCCCAGGGCCTCGTGAGCAGTTCTTC
TRBV7-9	TRBJ1-2	TRBD1	CASSLAGTGGGYTF	TGTGCCAGCAGCTTAGCCGGGACAGGGGGCGGCTACACCTTC
TRBV7-8	TRBJ2-3	NA	CASSFHTDTQYF	TGTGCCAGCAGCTTTCATACAGATACGCAGTATTTT
TRBV4-1	TRBJ1-4	NA	CASSQDPGVRTTNEKLFF	TGCGCCAGCAGCCAAGATCCGGGAGTCAGAACAACTAATGAAAAACTGTTTTTT
TRBV11-2	TRBJ2-5	NA	CASSVQGRRETQYF	TGTGCCAGCTCGGTTCAGGGGCGCCGGGAGACCCAGTACTTC
TRBV20-1	TRBJ2-7	NA	CSAPLYYEQYF	TGCAGTGCTCCCCTTTACTACGAGCAGTACTTC
TRBV2	TRBJ2-1	NA	CASSGWSSYNEQFF	TGTGCCAGCAGTGGGTGGAGCTCCTACAATGAGCAGTTCTTC
TRBV18	TRBJ1-1	NA	CASSPRGSEAFF	TGTGCCAGCTCACCCCGGGGTAGTGAAGCTTTCTTT
TRBV2	TRBJ2-7	TRBD1	CASSGQESSSYEQYF	TGTGCCAGCAGCGGACAGGAATCATCCTCCTACGAGCAGTACTTC
TRBV5-1	TRBJ2-3	NA	CASSQRGGGTDTQYF	TGCGCCAGCAGCCAAAGGGGAGGGGGGACAGATACGCAGTATTTT
TRBV5-1	TRBJ1-6	TRBD1	CASSYRDRESPLHF	TGCGCCAGCAGCTACCGGGACAGGGAGTCACCCCTCCACTTT
TRBV28	TRBJ2-7	TRBD1	CASSPTGGRYEQYF	TGTGCCAGCAGTCCCACAGGGGGCCGGTACGAGCAGTACTTC
TRBV27	TRBJ2-7	NA	CASSILQGSYEQYF	TGTGCCAGCAGTATACTACAGGGATCCTACGAGCAGTACTTC
TRBV19	TRBJ2-1	NA	CASWRGNEQFF	TGTGCCAGTTGGAGAGGGAATGAGCAGTTCTTC
TRBV5-1	TRBJ2-1	NA	CASHMDSSYNEQFF	TGCGCCAGCCATATGGACAGCTCCTACAATGAGCAGTTCTTC
TRBV28	TRBJ1-5	TRBD1	CASSVFGTVYSNQPQHF	TGTGCCAGCAGTGTGTTCGGGACAGTCTATAGCAATCAGCCCCAGCATTTT
TRBV7-9	TRBJ2-7	TRBD2	CASSLAKLAGPSYEQYF	TGTGCCAGCAGCTTAGCCAAGCTAGCGGGCCCCTCCTACGAGCAGTACTTC
TRBV7-2	TRBJ2-2	NA	CASSRQYPGELFF	TGTGCCAGCAGCCGACAGTACCCCGGGGAGCTGTTTTTT
TRBV5-6	TRBJ2-3	TRBD2	CASSFLKASGSTDTQYF	TGTGCCAGCAGCTTCCTAAAGGCTAGCGGAAGCACAGATACGCAGTATTTT
TRBV7-9	TRBJ2-7	NA	CASSLGLAYTYEQYF	TGTGCCAGCAGCTTAGGGCTAGCGTATACCTACGAGCAGTACTTC
TRBV6-6	TRBJ1-2	TRBD1	CASSYLRQGERVGYTF	TGTGCCAGCAGTTATCTTCGACAGGGTGAGAGAGTTGGCTACACCTTC
TRBV23-1	TRBJ2-7	TRBD2	CASSQATSGRWYEQYF	TGCGCCAGCAGTCAAGCGACTAGCGGGAGGTGGTACGAGCAGTACTTC
TRBV28	TRBJ1-4	TRBD1	CASSSGGTALNEKLFF	TGTGCCAGCAGTTCAGGTGGGACAGCCCTTAATGAAAAACTGTTTTTT
TRBV5-6	TRBJ1-3	NA	CASSFKIPGGNTIYF	TGTGCCAGCAGCTTTAAAATTCCGGGAGGAAACACCATATATTTT
TRBV2	TRBJ2-2	TRBD1	CASGDREAGELFF	TGTGCCAGCGGGGACAGGGAAGCCGGGGAGCTGTTTTTT
TRBV6-1	TRBJ2-6	NA	CASSEQPTGSVTF	TGTGCCAGCAGTGAACAACCCACAGGGTCAGTGACTTTC
TRBV7-9	TRBJ1-5	TRBD1	CASSETGTYSNQPQHF	TGTGCCAGCAGCGAGACAGGGACCTATAGCAATCAGCCCCAGCATTTT
TRBV28	TRBJ2-3	TRBD1	CASSPPDRDTDTQYF	TGTGCCAGCAGTCCGCCGGACAGGGATACAGATACGCAGTATTTT
TRBV7-2	TRBJ2-3	TRBD2	CASSLKRAGGRTDTQYF	TGTGCCAGCAGCTTAAAGCGAGCGGGAGGGCGGACAGATACGCAGTATTTT
TRBV5-1	TRBJ2-1	TRBD2	CASSSTSGSSYNEQFF	TGCGCCAGCAGCTCGACTAGCGGGAGCTCCTACAATGAGCAGTTCTTC
TRBV5-5	TRBJ1-2	NA	CASSLGGAVNYGYTF	TGTGCCAGCAGCTTGGGGGGCGCAGTTAACTATGGCTACACCTTC